The text below deals with one T cell receptor beta chain. This specimen belongs to a study of blood T cell repertoires in COVID-19. The wider study: Samples representing acute and convalescent COVID-19 were sourced from the United States, Italy and Spain. Sources were T cells, B-cell-depleted T cells, or PBMCs; the material itself was cDNA or gDNA.

Assay: immunoSEQ multiplex PCR; the TCRdb copy retains only in-frame clones and omits some. This table holds 210,000 or so clones, approximately 90% found once. While infection was still active, Seattle patients were enrolled and then followed longitudinally. The TCR comes from a man aged 25 to 45 with COVID-19, enrolled during active disease. Material: peripheral blood.

The CDR3 sequence is CASSQGRPQSSYNEQFF. The CDR3 DNA is TGCGCCAGCAGCCAAGGCAGGCCCCAAAGCTCCTACAATGAGCAGTTCTTC. The rearrangement links TRBV4-1 to TRBJ2-1; D is undetermined. The CDR3 has 17 amino acids. CDR1 is MGHRA and CDR2 is YSYEKL in the germline V gene. V was shortened by 1 base and J by 0 bases, with 13 bases between the two germline ends.